The 7 T cell receptor beta chains below come from one sample, sequenced in a study of beta chain features in type 1 diabetes. Study-wide results and caveats: All four CD4+ subsets from Type 1 diabetes patients carried moderately but significantly shorter TCRB CDR3s.

What these receptors recognize is not known. The isolated RNA, all of it, was reverse transcribed, so expressed TCRB transcripts were what got sequenced. Produced via immunoSEQ multiplex PCR; TCRdb's table is partial and in-frame only. The sample lists about 340,000 clones; less than 15% were seen once. Sequenced sample: naive CD4+ T cells from blood. The receptor source for this set is a woman aged 18-29 years with type 1 diabetes.

This clone appeared a few times. An end of the junction differs from the germline gene, which may be a read error. The chain employs TRBV5-4 and TRBJ2-1; 12 bases match TRBD2. The germline CDR1 and CDR2 sequences are SGHNT and YYREEE (reference sequence). The CDR3 extends over 15 amino acids. CDR3: CASSLLAGGYSEQFF. The CDR3 region has the DNA TGTGCCAGCAGCCTACTAGCGGGAGGATACAGTGAGCAGTTCTTC. The full variable domain, rest sourced from reference TRBV5-4 and TRBJ2-1, is ETGVTQSPTHLIKTRGQQVTLRCSSQSGHNTVSWYQQALGQGPQFIFQYYREEENGRGNFPPRFSGLQFPNYSSELNVNALELDDSALYLCASSLLAGGYSEQFFGPGTRLTVL.

The chain combines TRBV11-2 with TRBJ2-7; no firm D call. V was shortened by 11 bases and J by 1 base, with 15 bases between the two germline ends. CDR3 size: 13 residues. Germline V gene sequence: CDR1 SGHAT, CDR2 FQNNGV. CDR3 in amino acids: CAGVGGSSYEQYF. CDR3 coding DNA: TGTGCCGGTGTCGGCGGATCTTCCTACGAGCAGTACTTC.

This clone has a handful of counts. The same CDR3 also results from other DNA sequences found in this sample. The genes are TRBV7-2 and TRBJ2-3, with D unclear. The CDR3 covers 14 residues. Trimming removed 1 base from V and 0 bases from J, with 5 bases in between. Germline CDR1 reads SGHTA; CDR2 reads FQGNSA. CDR3 protein: CASSLGQSTDTQYF. In nucleotides, the CDR3 is TGTGCCAGCAGCTTAGGGCAGAGCACAGATACGCAGTATTTT.

There are a few counts of this clone. The rearrangement joins TRBV7-2 to TRBJ1-1; a weak D match, TRBD1 (6 bases). Germline CDR1 and CDR2: SGHTA and FQGNSA. CDR3 size: 15 residues. V lost 2 bases to trimming and J lost 0 bases, with 10 bases between them. The CDR3 sequence: CASSLTTGLNTEAFF. CDR3 nucleotide sequence: TGTGCCAGCAGCTTAACGACAGGTTTGAACACTGAAGCTTTCTTT.

The chain combines TRBV19 with TRBJ2-1; 10 nucleotides line up with TRBD2. V dropped 3 bases and J dropped 15; count of bases not matched to a gene: 5. Germline-derived CDR1 and CDR2 are LNHDA and SQIVND (reference sequence). CDR3 length: 12 residues. CDR3: CASSISSGGGFF. CDR3 DNA: TGTGCCAGTAGTATCTCTAGCGGGGGCGGGTTCTTC.

The chain couples TRBV30 to TRBJ2-1, with 10 bases identical to TRBD2. In germline, CDR1 is GTSNPN, CDR2 SVGIG (reference sequence). The CDR3 loop spans 13 amino acids. Unmatched junction bases numbered 5, after V lost 0 bases and J lost 12 bases. The CDR3 is CAWSVSGRAGQFF. Written as DNA, the CDR3 is TGTGCCTGGAGTGTCAGCGGGAGGGCAGGGCAGTTCTTC.

The chain uses TRBV19 and TRBJ1-1; TRBD1 is a possible D gene (6 bases). Per the germline V gene, CDR1 is LNHDA and CDR2 is SQIVND (reference sequence). The CDR3 totals 15 residues. The germline V and J ends were trimmed by 7 bases and 7 bases, with 22 bases remaining between them. The CDR3 DNA reads as TGTGCCAGTACCAATATTCCCCTTCCAGGGGATGAAGCTTTCTTT. Translated, it gives CASTNIPLPGDEAFF.